This T cell receptor beta chain appears in the sequencing data of a study of T cell responses to AZD1222 COVID-19 vaccine. Only in-frame clones appear in the TCRdb table, and some are missing; sequencing was by immunoSEQ multiplex PCR. The sample includes under 110,000 clones, 80% to 90% of them seen just once. The CDR3 is 11 amino acids. The germline CDR1 and CDR2 sequences are SEHNR and FQNEAQ (reference sequence). Deletions cut 6 bases from V and 10 bases from J, with 10 bases between. Only a few counts were recorded for this clone. V and J are TRBV7-9 and TRBJ2-1; D remains unclear. The origin of this receptor is an adult who received the AZD1222 COVID-19 vaccine. The sample was peripheral blood, taken 28 days after the second AZD1222 dose. DNA of the CDR3: TGTGCCAGCAGTCCCCGTGGGGAGCAGTTCTTC. It encodes CASSPRGEQFF.